This section outlines one T cell receptor (beta chain) sequence together with its context. TCRdb reprocessed the 5' RACE reads via MiXCR and lists one record per CDR3 protein. The table has 30,000 or so distinct CDR3 sequences, about 24% seen once. V lost 0 bases and J lost 10, with 12 bases in between. CDR3 length: 13 residues. CDR1 and CDR2 (germline): MNHEY, SVGAGI. The source of this sequence is a female donor with breast cancer. V is TRBV6-5 and J is TRBJ1-2, with D maybe TRBD1 (5 bases). The source material was memory CD4+ T cells sorted from blood. Subset described: memory CD4+ T cells, CD4+CD45RO+CD25-. CDR3 loop: CASSYSGGDDYTF. The CDR3 DNA is TGTGCCAGCAGTTACTCTGGGGGTGACGACTACACCTTC.